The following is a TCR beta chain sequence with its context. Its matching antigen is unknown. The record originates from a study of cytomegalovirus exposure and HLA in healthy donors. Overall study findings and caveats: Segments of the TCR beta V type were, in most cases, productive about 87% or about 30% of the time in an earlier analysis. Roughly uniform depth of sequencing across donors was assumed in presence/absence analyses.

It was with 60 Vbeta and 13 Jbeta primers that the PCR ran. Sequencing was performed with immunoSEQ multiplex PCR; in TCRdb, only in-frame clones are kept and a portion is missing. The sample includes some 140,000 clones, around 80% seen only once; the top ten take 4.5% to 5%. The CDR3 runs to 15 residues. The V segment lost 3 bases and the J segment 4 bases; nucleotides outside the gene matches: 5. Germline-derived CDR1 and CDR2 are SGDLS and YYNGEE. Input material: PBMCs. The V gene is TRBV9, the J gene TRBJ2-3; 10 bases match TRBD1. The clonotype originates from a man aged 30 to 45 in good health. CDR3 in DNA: TGTGCCAGCAGCGCTTCCGGGACAGGGGCAGATACGCAGTATTTT. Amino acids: CASSASGTGADTQYF. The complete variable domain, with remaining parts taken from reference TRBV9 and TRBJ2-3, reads DSGVTQTPKHLITATGQRVTLRCSPRSGDLSVYWYQQSLDQGLQFLIQYYNGEERAKGNILERFSAQQFPDLHSELNLSSLELGDSALYFCASSASGTGADTQYFGPGTRLTVL.